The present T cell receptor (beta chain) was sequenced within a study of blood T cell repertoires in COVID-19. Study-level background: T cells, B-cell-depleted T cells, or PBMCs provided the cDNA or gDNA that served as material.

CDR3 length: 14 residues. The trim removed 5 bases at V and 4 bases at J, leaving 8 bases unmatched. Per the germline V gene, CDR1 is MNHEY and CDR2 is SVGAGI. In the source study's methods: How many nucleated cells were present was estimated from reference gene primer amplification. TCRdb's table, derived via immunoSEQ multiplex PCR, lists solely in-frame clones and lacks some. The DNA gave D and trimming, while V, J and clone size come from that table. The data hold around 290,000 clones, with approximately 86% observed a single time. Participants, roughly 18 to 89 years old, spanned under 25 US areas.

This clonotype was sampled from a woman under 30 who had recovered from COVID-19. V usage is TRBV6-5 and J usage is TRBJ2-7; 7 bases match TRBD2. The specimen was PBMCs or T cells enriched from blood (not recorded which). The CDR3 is CASSPPGGSYEQYF. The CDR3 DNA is TGTGCCAGCAGTCCGCCGGGCGGGAGTTACGAGCAGTACTTC.